Each of the 7 T cell receptor beta chains below was sequenced from the same sample in a study of blood T cell repertoires in COVID-19. Libraries were prepared by immunoSEQ multiplex PCR; TCRdb keeps only in-frame clonotypes and omits some of them. The sample consists of approximately 250,000 clones, approximately 87% of them appearing once. What was sequenced was peripheral blood. The receptors here all came from a man in his 60s who had recovered from COVID-19.

The chain is built from TRBV7-9 and TRBJ2-5; TRBD1 might be the D (5 bases). The CDR3 is 15 residues long. Germline V lookup: CDR1 SEHNR, CDR2 FQNEAQ (reference sequence). Deletions cut 8 bases from V and 5 bases from J, with 21 bases between. The CDR3 region is CASSPTTVLGETQYF. In DNA form, the CDR3 reads TGTGCCAGCTCCCCCACGACAGTGTTAGGGGAGACCCAGTACTTC.

This clone came up a few times. The chain links TRBV30 to TRBJ1-5, with TRBD1 as a possible D gene (6 bases). Between the trimmed V and J ends, which lost 2 bases and 0 bases, there was a span of 17 bases. CDR1 and CDR2 (germline): GTSNPN, SVGIG (reference sequence). The CDR3 spans 17 residues. Here the CDR3 DNA reads TGTGCCTGGAGTCCTCGGTGGGACACCCGTAGCAATCAGCCCCAGCATTTT. Translation: CAWSPRWDTRSNQPQHF.

The chain combines TRBV9 with TRBJ1-5, with no clear D. Trimming shortened V by 7 bases and J by 6 bases, and 20 bases separated the two germline ends. CDR3 length: 15 amino acids. Germline V gives CDR1 SGDLS, CDR2 YYNGEE. The CDR3 DNA reads TGTGCCAGCTCACCCACGGGGAGGTTTAGTCAGCCCCAGCATTTT. Amino acids: CASSPTGRFSQPQHF.

V gene TRBV11-2 combines with J gene TRBJ2-7, with a weak D call TRBD2 (6 bases). The V and J ends lost 3 bases and 1 base respectively, with 19 bases between them. The CDR3 sequence is 17 residues long. Germline CDR1 SGHAT, CDR2 FQNNGV. CDR3 loop: CASSFRLVQEGSYEQYF. Here the CDR3 DNA reads TGTGCCAGCAGCTTTCGACTAGTCCAAGAGGGGTCCTACGAGCAGTACTTC.

The CDR3: CASSLPGGPGYTF. The CDR3 DNA reads as TGTGCCAGCAGCTTGCCAGGGGGCCCTGGCTACACCTTC. The chain couples TRBV5-6 to TRBJ1-2; 8 positions agree with TRBD1. Per germline, CDR1 SGHDT and CDR2 YYEEEE. The CDR3 loop spans 13 amino acids. Germline trimming cut 1 base from V and 7 bases from J; bases unmatched to any gene: 3.

The V gene is TRBV27, the J gene TRBJ2-5; 8 nucleotides agree with TRBD2. Germline V gene sequence: CDR1 MNHEY, CDR2 SMNVEV (reference sequence). The CDR3 has 17 amino acids. V dropped 6 bases and J dropped 5; count of bases not matched to a gene: 17. CDR3 residues: CASSLRSARGGRETQYF. The CDR3 region has the DNA TGTGCCAGCAGCCTACGGAGTGCTCGGGGGGGCCGGGAGACCCAGTACTTC.

The chain employs TRBV21-1 and TRBJ2-7; the table's D call, TRBD2, was not checked against the DNA. TRBV21-1 is marked as a pseudogene. This CDR3 is 17 amino acids long. The CDR3 here is CASSTKRTSGRALEQYF. The CDR3 nucleotides read TGTGCCAGCAGCACCAAGAGGACTAGCGGGAGGGCCTTAGAGCAGTACTTC.